What follows are 16 T cell receptor beta chains derived from one specimen sequenced in a study of beta chain features in type 1 diabetes. Their recognized antigens are unknown. Overall study findings and caveats: Type 1 diabetes patients showed a moderate but significant shortening of TCRB CDR3s in all four CD4+ subsets.

Every bit of the isolated RNA underwent reverse transcription, so sequencing read expressed TCRB transcripts. Method: immunoSEQ multiplex PCR; TCRdb's copy keeps in-frame clones and lacks some. The sample consists of under 300,000 clones, approximately 15% of them appearing once. The sequenced sample consisted of naive CD4+ T cells from blood. These receptors were obtained from a man aged 30 to 45 with type 1 diabetes.

The gene calls are TRBV6-5 and TRBJ2-5; TRBD1 matches 7 bases. From germline, CDR1 is MNHEY and CDR2 SVGAGI. The CDR3 totals 13 residues. V was clipped by 8 bases and J by 5 bases; unmatched bases: 8. CDR3 loop: CASGRQGRETQYF. The CDR3 coding sequence is TGTGCCAGCGGACGACAGGGCCGGGAGACCCAGTACTTC.

The rearrangement joins TRBV9 to TRBJ2-3; D not certain. The CDR3 has 15 residues. The V and J ends lost 2 bases and 2 bases respectively, with 12 bases between them. CDR1 and CDR2 (germline): SGDLS, YYNGEE. In nucleotides, the CDR3 is TGTGCCAGCAGCGTTAATCCGTCCTTCACAGATACGCAGTATTTT. The encoded protein is CASSVNPSFTDTQYF. The variable domain in full, completed from reference TRBV9 and TRBJ2-3, reads DSGVTQTPKHLITATGQRVTLRCSPRSGDLSVYWYQQSLDQGLQFLIQYYNGEERAKGNILERFSAQQFPDLHSELNLSSLELGDSALYFCASSVNPSFTDTQYFGPGTRLTVL.

This clone was detected only a few times. The chain combines TRBV30 with TRBJ2-7, with D perhaps matching TRBD1 (5 bases). V dropped 2 bases and J dropped 2 bases, with 7 bases sitting between them. Per the germline V gene, CDR1 is GTSNPN and CDR2 is SVGIG (reference sequence). The CDR3 spans 12 residues. For the CDR3, the DNA is TGTGCCTGGAGTACGACAGCCTACGAGCAGTACTTC. Amino acid sequence: CAWSTTAYEQYF. Together with reference TRBV30 and TRBJ2-7, the CDR3 gives the full variable domain: SQTIHQWPATLVQPVGSPLSLECTVEGTSNPNLYWYRQAAGRGLQLLFYSVGIGQISSEVPQNLSASRPQDRQFILSSKKLLLSDSGFYLCAWSTTAYEQYFGPGTRLTVT.

The gene calls are TRBV2 and TRBJ2-1; D may be TRBD2 (5 bases). The V end lost 8 bases, the J end lost 4 bases, and 18 bases lay between the germline ends. Germline V gives CDR1 SNHLY, CDR2 FYNNEI. The CDR3 is 15 residues long. CDR3 in DNA: TGTGCCAGCGGGGAGAGTAAGTCTTCGTACAATGAGCAGTTCTTC. It yields the protein CASGESKSSYNEQFF.

The V call is TRBV4-1, the J call TRBJ1-6, with TRBD1 identical over 7 bases. CDR3 length equals 16 residues. In germline, CDR1 is MGHRA, CDR2 YSYEKL. The V segment lost 4 bases and the J segment 9 bases; nucleotides outside the gene matches: 12. CDR3 residues: CASSRQEDRDSSPLHF. The DNA for the CDR3 is TGCGCCAGCAGCCGGCAGGAAGACAGGGATTCTTCACCCCTCCACTTT.

The table lists this clone with a few counts. The chain joins TRBV7-2 to TRBJ2-7; TRBD1 agrees at 10 bases. Per germline, CDR1 SGHTA and CDR2 FQGNSA. The CDR3 extends over 14 amino acids. The V gene end was trimmed by 4 bases and the J gene end by 6 bases; junction bases not matched to a gene: 6. The CDR3 sequence is CASSWGQGRGEQYF. CDR3 DNA sequence: TGTGCCAGCAGCTGGGGACAGGGGCGAGGCGAGCAGTACTTC.

The rearrangement links TRBV7-2 to TRBJ2-2; D perhaps matches TRBD2 (6 bases). Germline values: CDR1 SGHTA, CDR2 FQGNSA. This CDR3 comprises 14 residues. V was shortened by 6 bases and J by 6 bases, with 14 bases between the two germline ends. CDR3 nucleotide sequence: TGTGCCAGCAGAAGAGGCCCGGGGGCCGGGGAGCTGTTTTTT. This translates into CASRRGPGAGELFF. The whole variable domain, remainder taken from reference TRBV7-2 and TRBJ2-2, is GAGVSQSPSNKVTEKGKDVELRCDPISGHTALYWYRQSLGQGLEFLIYFQGNSAPDKSGLPSDRFSAERTGGSVSTLTIQRTQQEDSAVYLCASRRGPGAGELFFGEGSRLTVL.

DNA for the CDR3: TGTGCCAGCAGCTTTTCCGGGATAACCTCCTACGAGCAGTACTTC. The encoded protein is CASSFSGITSYEQYF. The chain employs TRBV7-8 and TRBJ2-7; D may be TRBD2 (5 bases). The CDR3 has 15 residues. Trimming took off 3 bases at V and 0 bases at J, with 12 bases between the two ends. Germline V gene lookup returns CDR1 SGHVS and CDR2 FQNEAQ.

This clone was detected a few times. The V and J genes are TRBV18 and TRBJ1-1; TRBD1 is a possible D gene (6 bases). In germline, CDR1 is KGHSH, CDR2 LQKENI. This CDR3 has 12 amino acids. V was shortened by 4 bases and J by 5 bases, with 8 bases between the two germline ends. CDR3 nucleotide sequence: TGTGCCAGCTCACTAAGGGGGACTGAAGCTTTCTTT. Protein sequence: CASSLRGTEAFF. Using reference TRBV18 and TRBJ1-1 for the parts outside the CDR3, the full variable domain is NAGVMQNPRHLVRRRGQEARLRCSPMKGHSHVYWYRQLPEEGLKFMVYLQKENIIDESGMPKERFSAEFPKEGPSILRIQQVVRGDSAAYFCASSLRGTEAFFGQGTRLTVV.

This clone was recorded a few times. For the CDR3, the DNA is TGTGCCAGCTCGCCCGGGACTAGCGGGGATCAAGAGACCCAGTACTTC. This encodes CASSPGTSGDQETQYF. The chain links TRBV18 to TRBJ2-5; 13 bases match TRBD2. J gave up 2 bases and V 6 bases, and 6 bases lay outside the gene matches. This CDR3 is 16 amino acids long. Germline V gene sequence: CDR1 KGHSH, CDR2 LQKENI.

The rearrangement joins TRBV30 to TRBJ1-3, with D uncertain. Per germline, CDR1 GTSNPN and CDR2 SVGIG (reference sequence). The CDR3 is 14 amino acids. V was trimmed by 0 bases and J by 7 bases, leaving 13 bases between them. CDR3 in amino acids: CAWSVQLIGNTIYF. In nucleotides, the CDR3 is TGTGCCTGGAGTGTACAGCTAATTGGGAACACCATATATTTT.

The chain employs TRBV7-2 and TRBJ2-5; 9 bases align to TRBD1. V trimming: 4 bases; J trimming: 4 bases; junction bases outside the gene matches: 4. From germline, CDR1 is SGHTA and CDR2 FQGNSA. CDR3 size: 14 residues. In DNA form, the CDR3 reads TGTGCCAGCAGCTGGGGACAGGGTAGAGAGACCCAGTACTTC. Translating it yields CASSWGQGRETQYF.

The chain joins TRBV30 to TRBJ2-1, with 7 bases matching TRBD2. From germline, CDR1 is GTSNPN and CDR2 SVGIG (reference sequence). CDR3 length equals 14 residues. V gave up 0 bases and J gave up 4 bases; unmatched junction bases: 3. In nucleotides, the CDR3 is TGTGCCTGGAGTGTTCTAGCGGAGTACAATGAGCAGTTCTTC. Protein sequence: CAWSVLAEYNEQFF.

The chain employs TRBV6-1 and TRBJ2-6; tentatively, D is TRBD1 (7 bases). The germline CDR1 and CDR2 sequences are MNHNS and SASEGT. The ends were cut back, 1 base at V and 4 bases at J, with 14 bases in the middle. The CDR3 consists of 17 residues. The CDR3, as DNA: TGTGCCAGCAGTGAAGGCCCAGGGGGGCGAGGGGCCAACGTCCTGACTTTC. It codes for CASSEGPGGRGANVLTF.

This rearrangement joins TRBV6-6 to TRBJ2-5; D gene unclear. This CDR3 region has 13 residues. Trimming took off 6 bases at V and 2 bases at J, with 10 bases between the two ends. Germline assignment: CDR1 MNHNY and CDR2 SVGAGI (reference sequence). Here the CDR3 DNA reads TGTGCCAGCAGGATAACGACTCAAGAGACCCAGTACTTC. This gives the protein CASRITTQETQYF.

This clone was counted a few times. The J gene is TRBJ1-2, the V gene TRBV5-1; no clear D gene. Looked up from germline, CDR1 is SGHRS and CDR2 is YFSETQ. The V and J ends lost 4 bases and 8 bases respectively, with 15 bases between them. This CDR3 is 13 amino acids long. CDR3 sequence reads: CASSISLGRGYTF. The CDR3 nucleotides are TGCGCCAGCAGCATTAGCCTCGGGAGGGGCTACACCTTC.